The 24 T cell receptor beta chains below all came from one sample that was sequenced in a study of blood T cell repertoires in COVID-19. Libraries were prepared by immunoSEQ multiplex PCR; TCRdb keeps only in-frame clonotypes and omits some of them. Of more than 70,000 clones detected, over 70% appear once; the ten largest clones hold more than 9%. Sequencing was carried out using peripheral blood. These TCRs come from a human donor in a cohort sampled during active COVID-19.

The CDR3 nucleotides are TGTGCCAGCAGCCAACGGTTGGGGGGAACTGAAGCTTTCTTT. Translation gives CASSQRLGGTEAFF. This chain links TRBV3-1 (or the pseudogene TRBV3-2) with TRBJ1-1, with a weak D call TRBD1 (5 bases). The V and J ends lost 2 bases and 5 bases respectively, with 12 bases between them. CDR3 length equals 14 residues. Germline CDR1 and CDR2: LGHDT and YNNKEL (reference sequence).

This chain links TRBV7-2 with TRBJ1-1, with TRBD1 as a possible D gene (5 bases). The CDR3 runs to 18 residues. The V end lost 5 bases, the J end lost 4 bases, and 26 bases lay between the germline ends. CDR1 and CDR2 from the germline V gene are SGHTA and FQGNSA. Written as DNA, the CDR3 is TGTGCCAGCAGCCCTAGGCAGGGACTCTCTGTTTTGGGCACTGAAGCTTTCTTT. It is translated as CASSPRQGLSVLGTEAFF.

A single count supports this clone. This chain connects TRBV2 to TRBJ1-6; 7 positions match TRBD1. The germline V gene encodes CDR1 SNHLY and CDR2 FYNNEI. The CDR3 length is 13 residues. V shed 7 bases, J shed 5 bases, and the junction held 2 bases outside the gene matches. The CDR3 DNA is TGTGCCAGCACGACAGGGAATAATTCACCCCTCCACTTT. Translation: CASTTGNNSPLHF. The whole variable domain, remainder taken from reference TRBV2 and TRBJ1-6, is EPEVTQTPSHQVTQMGQEVILRCVPISNHLYFYWYRQILGQKVEFLVSFYNNEISEKSEIFDDQFSVERPDGSNFTLKIRSTKLEDSAMYFCASTTGNNSPLHFGNGTRLTVT.

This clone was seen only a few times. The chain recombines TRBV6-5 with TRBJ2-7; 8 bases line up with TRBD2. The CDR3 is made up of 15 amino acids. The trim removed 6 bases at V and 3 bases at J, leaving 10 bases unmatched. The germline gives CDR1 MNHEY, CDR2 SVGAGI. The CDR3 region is CASRVTGGANYEQYF. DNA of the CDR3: TGTGCCAGCAGAGTCACCGGGGGGGCGAACTACGAGCAGTACTTC.

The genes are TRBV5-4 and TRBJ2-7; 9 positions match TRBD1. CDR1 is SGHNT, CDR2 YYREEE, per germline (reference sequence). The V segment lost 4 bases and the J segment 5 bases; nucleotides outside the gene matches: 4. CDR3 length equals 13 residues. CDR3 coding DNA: TGTGCCAGCAGCGAGGGACAGGGCCACGAGCAGTACTTC. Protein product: CASSEGQGHEQYF.

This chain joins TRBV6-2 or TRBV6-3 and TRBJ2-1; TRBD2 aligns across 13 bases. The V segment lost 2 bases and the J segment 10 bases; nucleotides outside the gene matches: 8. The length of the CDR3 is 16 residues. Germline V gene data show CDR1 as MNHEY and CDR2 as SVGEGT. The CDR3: CASSYATSGGALEQFF. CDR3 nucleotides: TGTGCCAGCAGTTACGCAACTAGCGGGGGGGCCTTGGAGCAGTTCTTC.

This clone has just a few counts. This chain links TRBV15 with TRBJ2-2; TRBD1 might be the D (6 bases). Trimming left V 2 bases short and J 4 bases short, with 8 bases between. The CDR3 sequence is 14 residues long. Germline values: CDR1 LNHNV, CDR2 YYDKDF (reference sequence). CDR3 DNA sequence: TGTGCCACCAGCAGATCGACAGGCACCGGGGAGCTGTTTTTT. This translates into CATSRSTGTGELFF.

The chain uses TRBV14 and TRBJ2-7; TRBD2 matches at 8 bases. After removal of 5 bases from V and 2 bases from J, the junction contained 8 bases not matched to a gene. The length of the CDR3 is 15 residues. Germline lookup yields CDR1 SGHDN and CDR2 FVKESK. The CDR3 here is CASSLLGGAAYEQYF. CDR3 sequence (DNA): TGTGCCAGCAGCTTACTCGGGGGGGCGGCCTACGAGCAGTACTTC.

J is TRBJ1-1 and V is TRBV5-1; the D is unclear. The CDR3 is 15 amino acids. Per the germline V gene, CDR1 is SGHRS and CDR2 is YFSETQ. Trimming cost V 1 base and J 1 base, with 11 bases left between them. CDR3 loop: CASSLLGRENTEAFF. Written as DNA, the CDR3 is TGCGCCAGCAGCTTGTTAGGGAGAGAGAACACTGAAGCTTTCTTT.

The CDR3 region has the DNA TGTGCCAGCAGCGCCTACACGGGACAGGGGGCCACCGGAAACACCATATATTTT. As protein: CASSAYTGQGATGNTIYF. This chain links TRBV9 with TRBJ1-3; 12 nucleotides line up with TRBD1. This CDR3 has 18 residues. The germline V gene encodes CDR1 SGDLS and CDR2 YYNGEE. J was trimmed by 4 bases and V by 3 bases; bases with no gene match: 11.

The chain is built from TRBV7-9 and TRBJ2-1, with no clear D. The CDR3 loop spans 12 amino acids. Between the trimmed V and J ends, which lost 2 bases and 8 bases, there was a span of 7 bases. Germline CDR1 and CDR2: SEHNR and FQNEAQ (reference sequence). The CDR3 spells CASSLISYEQFF. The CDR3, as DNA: TGTGCCAGCAGCTTAATTAGTTATGAGCAGTTCTTC.

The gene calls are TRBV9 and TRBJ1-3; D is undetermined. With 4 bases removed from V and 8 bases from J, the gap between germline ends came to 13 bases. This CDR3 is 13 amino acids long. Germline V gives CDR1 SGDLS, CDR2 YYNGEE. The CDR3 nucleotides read TGTGCCAGCAGCCTAAGCCCCTTCCACACCATATATTTT. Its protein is CASSLSPFHTIYF.

This CDR3 is CASSLFGGATQDTQYF. CDR3 sequence (DNA): TGTGCCAGCAGCTTATTCGGGGGGGCAACCCAAGATACGCAGTATTTT. The V gene is TRBV7-2, the J gene TRBJ2-3, with 8 bases matching TRBD2. Unmatched junction bases numbered 9, after V lost 2 bases and J lost 5 bases. There are 16 residues in the CDR3. CDR1 and CDR2 from the germline V gene are SGHTA and FQGNSA.

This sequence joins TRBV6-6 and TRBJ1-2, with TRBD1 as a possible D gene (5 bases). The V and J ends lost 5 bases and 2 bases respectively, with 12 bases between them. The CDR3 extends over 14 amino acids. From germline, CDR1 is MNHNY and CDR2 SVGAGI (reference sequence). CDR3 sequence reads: CASSGPQVNYGYTF. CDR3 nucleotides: TGTGCCAGCAGTGGTCCACAGGTAAACTATGGCTACACCTTC.

In DNA form, the CDR3 reads TGTGCCTGGATCCGGGACAAGGGGTCTTTAACTGAAGCTTTCTTT. It is translated as CAWIRDKGSLTEAFF. This chain joins TRBV30 and TRBJ1-1; a weak D match, TRBD1 (6 bases). Between the trimmed V and J ends, which lost 4 bases and 5 bases, there was a span of 20 bases. This CDR3 has 15 residues. Germline V CDR1 and CDR2: GTSNPN, SVGIG (reference sequence). The whole variable domain, remainder taken from reference TRBV30 and TRBJ1-1, is SQTIHQWPATLVQPVGSPLSLECTVEGTSNPNLYWYRQAAGRGLQLLFYSVGIGQISSEVPQNLSASRPQDRQFILSSKKLLLSDSGFYLCAWIRDKGSLTEAFFGQGTRLTVV.

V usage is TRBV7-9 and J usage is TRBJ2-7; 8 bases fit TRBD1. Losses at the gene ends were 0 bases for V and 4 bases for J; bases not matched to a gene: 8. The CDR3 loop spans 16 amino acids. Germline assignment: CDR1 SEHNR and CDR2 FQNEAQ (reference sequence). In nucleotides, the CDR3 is TGTGCCAGCAGCTTAGCGACTGCAGGGGGCAGTTACGAGCAGTACTTC. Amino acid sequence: CASSLATAGGSYEQYF.

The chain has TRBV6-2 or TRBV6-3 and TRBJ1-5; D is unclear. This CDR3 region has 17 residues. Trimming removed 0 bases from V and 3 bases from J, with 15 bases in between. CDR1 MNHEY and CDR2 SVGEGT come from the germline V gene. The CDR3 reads CASSYSIMKSINQPQHF. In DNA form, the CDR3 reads TGTGCCAGCAGTTACTCGATTATGAAGAGCATCAATCAGCCCCAGCATTTT.

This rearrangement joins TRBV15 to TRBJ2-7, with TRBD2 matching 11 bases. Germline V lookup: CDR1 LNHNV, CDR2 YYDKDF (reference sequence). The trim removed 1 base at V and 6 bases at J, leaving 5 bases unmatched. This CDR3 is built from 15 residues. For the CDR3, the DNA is TGTGCCACCAGCAGAGTTAGCGGGGGGGCCCCCGAGCAGTACTTC. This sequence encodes CATSRVSGGAPEQYF.

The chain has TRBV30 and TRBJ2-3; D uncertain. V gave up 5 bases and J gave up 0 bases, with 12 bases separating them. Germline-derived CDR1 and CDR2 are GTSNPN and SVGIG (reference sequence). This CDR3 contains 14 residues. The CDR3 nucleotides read TGTGCCTGGGGTTACAGCTTTAGCACAGATACGCAGTATTTT. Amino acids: CAWGYSFSTDTQYF.

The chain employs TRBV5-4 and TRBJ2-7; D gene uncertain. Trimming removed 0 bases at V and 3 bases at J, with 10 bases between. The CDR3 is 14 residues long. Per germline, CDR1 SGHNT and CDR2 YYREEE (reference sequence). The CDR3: CASSLAGVNYEQYF. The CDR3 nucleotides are TGTGCCAGCAGCTTGGCCGGAGTTAACTACGAGCAGTACTTC.

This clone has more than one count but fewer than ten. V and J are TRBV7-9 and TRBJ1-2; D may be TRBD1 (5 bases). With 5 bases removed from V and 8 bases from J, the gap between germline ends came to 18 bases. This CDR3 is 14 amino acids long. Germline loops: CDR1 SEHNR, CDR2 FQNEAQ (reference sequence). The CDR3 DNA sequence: TGTGCCAGCAGCCCCCAGCGGGGGGAAGGCGGCTACACCTTC. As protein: CASSPQRGEGGYTF.

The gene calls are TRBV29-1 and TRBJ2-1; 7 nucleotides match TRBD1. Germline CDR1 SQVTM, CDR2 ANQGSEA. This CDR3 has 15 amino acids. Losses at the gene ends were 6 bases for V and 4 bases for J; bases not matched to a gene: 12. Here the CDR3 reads CSVLEGRGSYNEQFF. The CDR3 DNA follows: TGCAGCGTCCTTGAGGGCAGGGGGTCTTACAATGAGCAGTTCTTC.

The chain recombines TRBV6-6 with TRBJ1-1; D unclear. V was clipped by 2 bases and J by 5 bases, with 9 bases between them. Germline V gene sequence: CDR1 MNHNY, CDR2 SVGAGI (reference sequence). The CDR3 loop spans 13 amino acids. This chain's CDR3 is CASSYKEGTEAFF. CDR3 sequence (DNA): TGTGCCAGCAGTTACAAGGAGGGTACTGAAGCTTTCTTT.

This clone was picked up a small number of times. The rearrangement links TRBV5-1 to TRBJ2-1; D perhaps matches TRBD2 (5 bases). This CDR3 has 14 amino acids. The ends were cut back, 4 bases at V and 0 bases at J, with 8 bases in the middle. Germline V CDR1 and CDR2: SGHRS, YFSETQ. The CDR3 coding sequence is TGCGCCAGCAGCACGGGGAGCTCCTACAATGAGCAGTTCTTC. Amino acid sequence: CASSTGSSYNEQFF.